The TCR beta chain under discussion was sequenced for a study of T cell repertoires in cytomegalovirus infection. Study-level background: Both a matching HLA type and CMV infection were indicated by public TCR beta signatures.

Of note for this clonotype: What it binds is not known.

TCRdb recomputed calls from the reads with MiXCR, one row per CDR3 protein. Counted here are fewer than 850,000 distinct CDR3 sequences, just under 30% occurring once; the ten biggest clones make up around 14%. Overall study findings and caveats: Adding up the frequency of public TCR beta families identified people who carried CMV plus the relevant HLA.

CDR3 length: 19 residues. Germline values: CDR1 SGHVT, CDR2 SQSDAQ. V was clipped by 5 bases and J by 0 bases, with 25 bases between them. Sequenced here: cultured CD8+ T cells from PBMCs, sampled from culture after CMV antigen stimulation. The chain combines TRBV7-4 with TRBJ1-2; no clear D gene. The TCR sequence derives from a human donor in good health (CMV status not recorded). Some clones in this sample may be carry-over from other donors' samples. CDR3 loop: CASSPEWRQDPGANYGYTF. The CDR3 DNA reads TGTGCCAGCAGCCCCGAATGGAGGCAGGACCCTGGAGCTAACTATGGCTACACCTTC.